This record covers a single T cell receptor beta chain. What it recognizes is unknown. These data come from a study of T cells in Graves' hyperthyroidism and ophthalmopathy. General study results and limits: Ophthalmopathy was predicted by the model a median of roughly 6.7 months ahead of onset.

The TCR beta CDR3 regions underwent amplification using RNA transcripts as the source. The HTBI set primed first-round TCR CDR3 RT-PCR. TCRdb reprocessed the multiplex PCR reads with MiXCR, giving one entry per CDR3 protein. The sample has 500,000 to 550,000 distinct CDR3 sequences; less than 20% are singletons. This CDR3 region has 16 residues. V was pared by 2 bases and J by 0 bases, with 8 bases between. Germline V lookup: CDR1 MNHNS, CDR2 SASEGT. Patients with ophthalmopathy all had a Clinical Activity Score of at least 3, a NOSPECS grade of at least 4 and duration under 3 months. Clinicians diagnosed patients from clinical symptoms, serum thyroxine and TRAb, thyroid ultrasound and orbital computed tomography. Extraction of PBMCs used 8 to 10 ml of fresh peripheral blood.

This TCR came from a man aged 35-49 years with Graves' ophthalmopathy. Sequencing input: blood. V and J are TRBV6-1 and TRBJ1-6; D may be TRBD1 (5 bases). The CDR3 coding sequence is TGTGCCAGCAGTGAAAGACAGAGCTCCTATAATTCACCCCTCCACTTT. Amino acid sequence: CASSERQSSYNSPLHF.